Detailed here is one T cell receptor beta chain. Its antigen is currently not known. There are no base qualities to consult, and no much larger clone falls within one base. CDR1 and CDR2, looked up from the germline V gene, are MDHEN and SYDVKM. The CDR3 numbers 17 residues from cysteine through phenylalanine. Of all the DNA, just the CDR3 is kept, 51 bases in frame from base 1. V is pared back by 8 bases and J by 5 bases, with 24 bases lying between the germline termini. TCRbeta CDR3 regions were amplified from genomic DNA by means of the immunoSEQ Assay, a bias-controlled multiplex PCR. On the study's bioinformatics: The number of nucleated cells in each sample was estimated by amplification of reference gene primers within the assay. Sequence reads were collapsed and filtered to measure the absolute abundance of every unique TCRbeta CDR3 rearrangement. For each sample, productive Simpson clonality was calculated as the square root of Simpson's diversity index over productive rearrangements. The source is immuneACCESS, and TCRdb retained only in-frame sequences with V and J called. Part of the clones is not carried over; for the studies checked, unresolved V genes explain less than half of this, and the remainder is unexplained. The DNA was the basis for D and trimming; V, J and clone size are from that table. The sample table records about 20,000 clones; approximately 89% of these occur just once. Of the sample, approximately 3.2% is held by the ten largest clones.

Whole blood was collected in K2EDTA tubes by collaborating institutions according to the institutions' own protocols. For TCRbeta analysis, collaborator samples were shipped as frozen whole blood, as isolated PBMCs, or as DNA extracted from either sample type. The sample comes from a study of blood T cell repertoires in COVID-19 (dated by TCRdb to the early 2020s). In the study overall: The collaborator samples originated in the United States, Italy and Spain and spanned the acute and convalescent phases of COVID-19. The prospective study material was composed of cDNA or gDNA derived from T cells, B-cell-depleted T cells, or PBMCs. The dataset comprised deeply sampled blood TCRbeta repertoires from subjects exposed to, actively infected with, or recovered from COVID-19. The repertoires were released in a freely available public database intended as a resource for research on the immune response to SARS-CoV-2. The samples were drawn from two sources: the first 160 participants of the ongoing ImmuneRACE study, and fewer than 1,500 subjects contributed by 6 global collaborators. A de-identified subject ID, COVID-19 status, age in years and sex were almost always included in the sample metadata. Where available, HLA class I and class II types were taken from metadata supplied by the sample provider and were not determined by assay-based typing. Points the paper makes about the study in general: The quantity of clinical and demographic metadata differed by source and by participant and was supplied without curation.

The sample consisted of peripheral blood. This TCR was recovered from a human donor in a cohort sampled during active COVID-19. The chain is made from TRBV28 and TRBJ2-2; TRBD1 is possibly the D segment (8 matching bases). The CDR3 protein sequence reads: CASGAMGGTGRTGELFF. The nucleotide sequence reads as follows: TGTGCCAGCGGAGCAATGGGAGGGACAGGTCGGACCGGGGAGCTGTTTTTT.